The source of this TCR beta chain is a study of regulatory T cells in long-lasting Graves disease (dated by TCRdb to the early 2020s). The study in broad terms: Persistent Graves' disease was defined as antithyroid drug treatment for over 5 years with persistently positive TSH receptor autoantibodies. The study took place in China and was registered as a clinical trial. A total of about 35 samples underwent TCR sequencing, from roughly 13 patients with persistent Graves' disease and roughly 20 patients with newly diagnosed Graves' disease. On average, persistent Graves' disease patients in the clinical cohort had been on antithyroid drugs for approximately ten years. Patients with persistent Graves' disease were compared with patients with newly diagnosed Graves' disease using TCR sequencing and RNA sequencing of peripheral blood. Summary of the overall study and its limitations: Preferential use of TRBV28, TRBJ1-2 and TRBJ2-5 was observed in persistent disease, whereas TRBV20-1 and TRBJ2-1 were favored in newly diagnosed disease. Sequencing and analysis were limited to the TCR beta chain. Only peripheral blood was studied, because thyroid tissue, the primary lesion, was inaccessible. Compared with newly diagnosed patients, persistent Graves' disease patients had lower TCR Shannon entropy and fewer highly expanded clones, which suggests clonal expansion. The authors noted that the small sample size was a limitation that may lower accuracy. Persistent patients shared more public clonotypes among themselves (around 3,000) than newly diagnosed patients did (over 950).

From cysteine to phenylalanine, the CDR3 is 15 amino acids long. Only the CDR3 region is kept as DNA, spanning 45 bases read in frame from base 1. CDR1 and CDR2 are drawn from the germline V gene: MNHNS, SASEGT. V is shortened by 10 bases, J by 1 base, and the region joining them spans 19 bases. Library generation was performed with multiplex PCR. The run used an Illumina HiSeq 4000. iRepertoire HTBI primers and Arm-PCR amplification of CDR3 regions were used to construct TCR beta libraries. Before sequencing, the PCR products underwent gel purification. The paper's data handling went like this. A total of roughly 67 TRBV and more than twelve TRBJ segments were identified across samples and were used for gene usage analysis of CDR3 amino acid clonotypes. COPE and FqMerger were used to merge the filtered high-quality paired reads into contigs. BLAST was used to align contigs to IMGT TRBV, TRBD and TRBJ reference genes, and CDR3 was defined according to IMGT. Any clonotype with a frequency above 0.1% was classified as a highly expanded clone. Shannon entropy served as the measure of repertoire diversity, while the Gini coefficient captured V-J evenness. Clonotypes shared by more than one individual were considered public. TCRdb reprocessed the public reads (quality trimming at Q25 with fastp, clone calling with MiXCR) and kept in-frame beta chains. Duplicate CDR3 protein sequences are folded into a single record with the most common DNA and genes. The V and J calls were determined by TCRdb, not by the authors. The sample data list about 450,000 distinct CDR3 sequences, and 23% of these were observed just once. The ten top clones hold roughly a quarter of the sample.

In this sample, this clonotype turned up many times. The antigen this receptor binds is unknown. Base-call qualities are not available, and no considerably larger clone is one nucleotide away. The sample's time point label, decoded: persistent/refractory GD, antithyroid drugs over 5 years with positive TRAb. RNA was extracted from PBMCs in TRIzol for both TCR sequencing and RNA sequencing. The diagnosis of Graves' disease was made according to American Thyroid Association guidelines. The patients came from an endocrinology department in Xi'an, China. From each patient, 7.5 to 10 milliliters of peripheral blood was collected into an EDTA anticoagulant tube. Ficoll Paque Plus density gradient separation was used to isolate PBMCs, and no further T cell sorting was done. An Agilent 2100 Bioanalyzer and agarose gel were used to check RNA quality, while a NanoDrop 2000 measured RNA concentration.

The chain couples TRBV6-1 to TRBJ2-5, with the D gene not confidently named. The source was peripheral blood mononuclear cells (PBMCs), collected when the disease was refractory, from a patient treated with antithyroid drugs. This receptor was taken from a female donor with Graves disease. The DNA sequence is TGTGCCACCGGTTCGTATAGACACTCCCAAGAGACCCAGTACTTC. This sequence encodes CATGSYRHSQETQYF.